This T cell receptor (beta chain) is from a study of T cell responses to AZD1222 COVID-19 vaccine. Findings and limits, study-wide: Vaccine-associated CD4 TCRs spanned spike, dominant at 160-218 and 743-854. Clonal diversity was possibly underestimated, and white British individuals and females predominated among donors.

Sequencing was performed with immunoSEQ multiplex PCR; in TCRdb, only in-frame clones are kept and a portion is missing. The top ten clones hold around 5.1% of a sample with roughly 66,000 clones, 88% of them seen once. As regards this clone: Its antigen is as yet unknown.

Germline lookup yields CDR1 SGHNT and CDR2 YYREEE (reference sequence). The CDR3 totals 13 residues. V was pared by 4 bases and J by 6 bases, with 3 bases of the junction left unmatched. This TCR was recovered from an adult who received the MenACWY meningococcal vaccine as a control. This material consisted of peripheral blood, taken 28 days after the second dose of the MenACWY control vaccine. This chain joins TRBV5-4 and TRBJ1-5; 8 bases line up with TRBD1. CDR3 nucleotide sequence: TGTGCCAGCAGCAGGGGACAGGCTCAGCCCCAGCATTTT. Protein: CASSRGQAQPQHF.